These 20 T cell receptor beta chains originate from one sample sequenced in a study of control samples from healthy donors and cancer patients (TCRdb year 2020). The protocol used for the library was the immunoSEQ multiplex PCR assay. TCRdb limited this immuneACCESS table to in-frame rearrangements with V and J called. A share of clones is missing; checked studies link under half to unresolved V genes, and the rest is unexplained. Within this sample are some 74,000 clones, with roughly 93% of them counted one time only. The ten biggest clones cover 2.5% to 3% of the sample. The material sequenced was blood. Receptors were obtained from a woman aged 25 to 39 in good health.

The CDR3 sequence is CASSPGTSRETQYF. The CDR3 nucleotides read TGCGCCAGCAGCCCGGGGACTAGCAGAGAGACCCAGTACTTC. The chain is built from TRBV5-1 and TRBJ2-5, with TRBD2 matching 9 bases. Germline assignment: CDR1 SGHRS and CDR2 YFSETQ. The CDR3 is 14 amino acids. Losses at the gene ends were 4 bases for V and 4 bases for J; bases not matched to a gene: 5. Together with reference TRBV5-1 and TRBJ2-5, the CDR3 gives the full variable domain: KAGVTQTPRYLIKTRGQQVTLSCSPISGHRSVSWYQQTPGQGLQFLFEYFSETQRNKGNFPGRFSGRQFSNSRSEMNVSTLELGDSALYLCASSPGTSRETQYFGPGTRLLVL.

This rearrangement joins TRBV12-3 or TRBV12-4 to TRBJ1-1; the D is unclear. The CDR3 is 13 amino acids. The V and J ends lost 4 bases and 1 base respectively, with 7 bases between them. The CDR3 bases are TGTGCCAGCAGTTCGTACAGGAACACTGAAGCTTTCTTT. As protein: CASSSYRNTEAFF.

This rearrangement joins TRBV29-1 to TRBJ2-2; D could derive from TRBD1 or TRBD2 (5 bases each). Trimming stripped 1 base from V and 6 bases from J, with 9 bases between. The length of the CDR3 is 13 residues. The germline V gene has CDR1 SQVTM and CDR2 ANQGSEA. The CDR3 DNA reads TGCAGCGTTGAAGGACTGGGGGCCGGGGAGCTGTTTTTT. This translates into CSVEGLGAGELFF.

This clone was recorded only once. CDR3 sequence reads: CASSMTVRGQPQHF. The DNA of the CDR3 is TGTGCCAGTAGTATGACGGTCCGCGGTCAGCCCCAGCATTTT. The chain employs TRBV19 and TRBJ1-5; D is unresolved. Germline lookup yields CDR1 LNHDA and CDR2 SQIVND (reference sequence). This CDR3 is 14 amino acids long. The V end lost 3 bases, the J end lost 6 bases, and 12 bases lay between the germline ends.

The chain employs TRBV7-9 and TRBJ1-6; D unclear. V lost 5 bases, J lost 7 bases, and 12 bases lay in between. Germline CDR1 SEHNR, CDR2 FQNEAQ (reference sequence). This CDR3 has 14 residues. For the CDR3, the DNA is TGTGCCAGCAGCCCGTTGAATCAGAATTCACCCCTCCACTTT. Amino acids: CASSPLNQNSPLHF. Using reference TRBV7-9 and TRBJ1-6 for the parts outside the CDR3, the full variable domain is DTGVSQNPRHKITKRGQNVTFRCDPISEHNRLYWYRQTLGQGPEFLTYFQNEAQLEKSRLLSDRFSAERPKGSFSTLEIQRTEQGDSAMYLCASSPLNQNSPLHFGNGTRLTVT.

The chain carries TRBV25-1 and TRBJ1-5, with D unclear. CDR1 and CDR2 from the germline V gene are MGHDK and SYGVNS. The CDR3 loop spans 12 amino acids. Trimming stripped 3 bases from V and 6 bases from J, with 6 bases between. CDR3 loop: CASSDRGQPQHF. CDR3 sequence (DNA): TGTGCCAGCAGTGACCGGGGTCAGCCCCAGCATTTT.

The gene calls are TRBV11-2 and TRBJ2-1; D is tentatively TRBD1 or TRBD2 (5 bases each). The CDR3 length is 15 residues. V dropped 8 bases and J dropped 8 bases, with 22 bases sitting between them. Per the germline V gene, CDR1 is SGHAT and CDR2 is FQNNGV. The CDR3 nucleotides are TGTGCCAGCCGTTATCCGGGGACGCCCCGTCATGAGCAGTTCTTC. It encodes CASRYPGTPRHEQFF.

The rearrangement joins TRBV24-1 to TRBJ2-1; possible D gene TRBD1, 6 bases. The CDR3 length is 15 residues. The germline V gene encodes CDR1 KGHDR and CDR2 SFDVKD. Trimming left V 4 bases short and J 4 bases short, with 13 bases between. For the CDR3, the DNA is TGTGCCACCAGTGACCCTGGGACACCGTACAATGAGCAGTTCTTC. This codes for CATSDPGTPYNEQFF.

The CDR3 spells CASSLDRGNEQFF. The CDR3, as DNA: TGTGCCAGCAGTCTGGACAGGGGCAATGAGCAGTTCTTC. This chain connects TRBV12-3 or TRBV12-4 to TRBJ2-1; the match to TRBD1 covers 9 bases. V shed 5 bases, J shed 6 bases, and the junction held 2 bases outside the gene matches. There are 13 residues in the CDR3.

V and J are TRBV7-6 and TRBJ1-6, with a weak D call TRBD1 (6 bases). Germline loops: CDR1 SGHVS, CDR2 FNYEAQ. The CDR3 totals 15 residues. V lost 5 bases, J lost 7 bases, and 15 bases lay in between. The CDR3 DNA reads TGTGCCAGCAGCCCTCAAGGGGGGGGCAATTCACCCCTCCACTTT. Translating it yields CASSPQGGGNSPLHF.

The CDR3: CASSYSAVYNEQFF. The CDR3 DNA reads as TGTGCCAGCAGTTACTCGGCAGTCTACAATGAGCAGTTCTTC. The chain uses TRBV6-5 and TRBJ2-1; the D is unclear. V was pared by 0 bases and J by 3 bases, with 6 bases between. Germline values: CDR1 MNHEY, CDR2 SVGAGI. The CDR3 spans 14 residues.

V gene TRBV5-1 combines with J gene TRBJ1-1; D is perhaps TRBD1 (5 bases). CDR3 size: 13 residues. V lost 4 bases and J lost 5, with 12 bases in between. Germline lookup yields CDR1 SGHRS and CDR2 YFSETQ. This CDR3 reads CASSLEQGTEAFF. The CDR3, as DNA: TGCGCCAGCAGCCTGGAGCAGGGTACTGAAGCTTTCTTT. Variable domain in full (rest from reference TRBV5-1 and TRBJ1-1): KAGVTQTPRYLIKTRGQQVTLSCSPISGHRSVSWYQQTPGQGLQFLFEYFSETQRNKGNFPGRFSGRQFSNSRSEMNVSTLELGDSALYLCASSLEQGTEAFFGQGTRLTVV.

The chain carries TRBV5-5 and TRBJ1-1, with D unclear. Trimming removed 0 bases from V and 7 bases from J, with 7 bases in between. Germline lookup yields CDR1 SGHKS and CDR2 YYEKEE (reference sequence). The CDR3 is made up of 12 amino acids. The CDR3, as DNA: TGTGCCAGCAGCTTGGGGCTTCGTGAAGCTTTCTTT. Protein sequence: CASSLGLREAFF.

The chain joins TRBV14 to TRBJ1-1, with a possible D match to TRBD1 (6 bases). The ends were cut back, 4 bases at V and 4 bases at J, with 19 bases in the middle. The CDR3 contains 16 residues. Germline V CDR1 and CDR2: SGHDN, FVKESK. The CDR3 region is CASSPFLFGGATEAFF. In nucleotides, the CDR3 is TGTGCCAGCAGCCCCTTTCTATTTGGGGGGGCCACTGAAGCTTTCTTT. The whole variable domain, filled in from reference TRBV14 and TRBJ1-1, reads EAGVTQFPSHSVIEKGQTVTLRCDPISGHDNLYWYRRVMGKEIKFLLHFVKESKQDESGMPNNRFLAERTGGTYSTLKVQPAELEDSGVYFCASSPFLFGGATEAFFGQGTRLTVV.

The chain is built from TRBV11-3 and TRBJ1-1; D perhaps matches TRBD1 (6 bases). The CDR3 contains 13 residues. With 8 bases removed from V and 5 bases from J, the gap between germline ends came to 15 bases. Germline assignment: CDR1 SGHNT and CDR2 YENEEA. The CDR3 nucleotides are TGTGCCAGCTCTCACAGGGATTCGACTGAAGCTTTCTTT. Its translation: CASSHRDSTEAFF.

J is TRBJ1-1 and V is TRBV5-1; no definite D call. The CDR3 has 13 amino acids. Looked up from germline, CDR1 is SGHRS and CDR2 is YFSETQ. V was clipped by 4 bases and J by 3 bases, with 10 bases between them. The chain's CDR3 is CASSGFMDTEAFF. In DNA, the CDR3 is TGCGCCAGCAGCGGGTTTATGGACACTGAAGCTTTCTTT.

The rearrangement joins TRBV5-4 to TRBJ2-5; 9 bases line up with TRBD2. V lost 4 bases and J lost 6; bases outside the gene matches: 13. This CDR3 is built from 16 residues. Germline CDR1 and CDR2: SGHNT and YYREEE (reference sequence). The CDR3: CASSPGWGTSTQTQYF. The DNA of the CDR3 is TGTGCCAGCAGCCCTGGATGGGGGACTAGCACGCAGACCCAGTACTTC.

This sequence joins TRBV19 and TRBJ2-5, with D hard to call. The ends were cut back, 3 bases at V and 5 bases at J, with 10 bases in the middle. CDR1 LNHDA and CDR2 SQIVND come from the germline V gene (reference sequence). The CDR3 is 13 residues long. CDR3 loop: CASSIVGVETQYF. The DNA of the CDR3 is TGTGCCAGTAGTATTGTGGGTGTGGAGACCCAGTACTTC.

This sequence joins TRBV6-2 or TRBV6-3 and TRBJ1-1, with 7 bases matching TRBD1. The CDR3 is 13 residues long. Germline CDR1 MNHEY, CDR2 SVGEGT. Trimming cost V 6 bases and J 6 bases; bases outside gene matches: 7. CDR3 amino acids: CASSPTGTAEAFF. CDR3 sequence (DNA): TGTGCCAGCAGCCCTACCGGGACAGCTGAAGCTTTCTTT.

V and J are TRBV7-9 and TRBJ1-1; D possibly corresponds to TRBD1 (5 bases). The CDR3 covers 14 residues. Germline V CDR1 and CDR2: SEHNR, FQNEAQ (reference sequence). The V gene lost 4 bases and the J gene lost 6 bases, with 15 bases spanning the gap. The CDR3 bases are TGTGCCAGCAGCTCTCGTGGGGGAGCGGCTGAAGCTTTCTTT. Its protein product is CASSSRGGAAEAFF.